A selection of T cell receptor beta chains follows, all from one sample in a study of cytomegalovirus exposure and HLA in healthy donors. The assay was immunoSEQ multiplex PCR, and TCRdb's table has in-frame clones only and misses some. The sample has around 250,000 clones; around nine tenths are singletons. Sequencing used PBMCs. All receptors derive from a girl aged 2 to 9 in good health and CMV-seronegative. CDR3s include the opening cysteine and the closing phenylalanine or tryptophan. The D gene is left open where the match is weak. Clone size is stated in some rows and not others, as once, few, many or a class when expanded.

>NA|NA|TRBJ1-1|TRBV6-6
TGTGCCAGCAGCCGGGGTGCCACTGAAGCTTTCTTT
CASSRGATEAFF
>TRBD2|NA|TRBJ2-1|TRBV7-6
TGTGCCAGCAGCCCGCGACGTGGGCGGGAGGGCCTTAATGAGCAGTTCTTC
CASSPRRGREGLNEQFF
>TRBD2|NA|TRBJ2-5|TRBV7-6
TGTGCCAGCAGCTTAGTGGCGGGAGTTTTCGGGACCCAGTACTTC
CASSLVAGVFGTQYF
>TRBD2|NA|TRBJ2-7|TRBV6-5
TGTGCCAGCAGTGGACTAGCGGGGAGCTCCTACGAGCAGTACTTC
CASSGLAGSSYEQYF
>NA|NA|TRBJ1-1|TRBV19
TGTGCCAGTACCCAGTCCGGGAGCACTGAAGCTTTCTTT
CASTQSGSTEAFF
>TRBD2|NA|TRBJ2-3|TRBV5-1
TGCGCCAGCAGCTTGGATGCGGGGGGGCCAGATACGCAGTATTTT
CASSLDAGGPDTQYF
>TRBD1|NA|TRBJ2-7|TRBV28
TGTGCCAGCAATCCGGGACAGGGGGTCTACGAGCAGTACTTC
CASNPGQGVYEQYF
>TRBD1|NA|TRBJ2-3|TRBV9
TGTGCCAGCAGCGAACAGGGGGCCACTAGCACAGATACGCAGTATTTT
CASSEQGATSTDTQYF
>TRBD1|NA|TRBJ2-7|TRBV11-2
TGTGCCAGCAGCTTACATGACAGGGCGAACCACGAGCAGTACTTC
CASSLHDRANHEQYF
>TRBD1|NA|TRBJ1-5|TRBV7-2
TGTGCCAGCAGCCGGGGACAGGGGGATCAGCCCCAGCATTTT
CASSRGQGDQPQHF
>NA|NA|TRBJ2-5|TRBV12-5
TGTGCTAGTGCCTTGGGTAGGTGGGCCTCGTACCAAGAGACCCAGTACTTC
CASALGRWASYQETQYF
>TRBD1|NA|TRBJ1-5|TRBV18
TGTGCCAGCTCCCCGGACAGGGGAACTCAGCCCCAGCATTTT
CASSPDRGTQPQHF
>TRBD1|NA|TRBJ1-3|TRBV2
TGTGCCAGCAGTGAAGGTTTCCGGACAGGGGACGGAAACACCATATATTTT
CASSEGFRTGDGNTIYF
>NA|NA|TRBJ1-2|TRBV5-4
TGTGCCAGCAGCCGCCCGGGGGGCGCCTATGGCTACACCTTC
CASSRPGGAYGYTF
>NA|NA|TRBJ2-2|TRBV6-6
TGTGCCAGCAGTGCTAGCAACCGCGGGTACACCGGGGAGCTGTTTTTT
CASSASNRGYTGELFF
>TRBD2|NA|TRBJ2-3|TRBV7-2
TGTGCCAGCAGCTTATTCAGAGCGGGAGCGGATACGCAGTATTTT
CASSLFRAGADTQYF
>TRBD1|NA|TRBJ2-1|TRBV5-6
TGTGCCAGCAGCTGGGGGACAGGGCGTGCGAATGAGCAGTTCTTC
CASSWGTGRANEQFF
>TRBD1|NA|TRBJ2-7|TRBV18
TGTGCCAGCTCACCACTGTCAGGACAGGGACTGCAGGAGCAGTACTTC
CASSPLSGQGLQEQYF
>NA|once|TRBJ1-5|TRBV27
TGTGCCAGCAGCCTGCGAGGGTTCCAGCCCCAGCATTTT
CASSLRGFQPQHF
>NA|once|TRBJ2-7|TRBV5-6
TGTGCCAGCAGGTCATTGCTGAGCTCCTACGAGCAGTACTTC
CASRSLLSSYEQYF
>NA|NA|TRBJ1-1|TRBV11-2
TGTGCCAGCAGCTTTCTGCGGGGTAGGGACACTGAAGCTTTCTTT
CASSFLRGRDTEAFF
>NA|NA|TRBJ2-7|TRBV6-6
TGTGCCAGCAGTTACGAGAGACTAGGAAGCTACGAGCAGTACTTC
CASSYERLGSYEQYF
>TRBD1|once|TRBJ2-5|TRBV11-2
TGTGCCAGCAGCTGGGACAGGGGCGCAGGGACCCAGTACTTC
CASSWDRGAGTQYF
>NA|NA|TRBJ1-2|TRBV2
TGTGCCAGAAGGGACACCGAAGGCTATGGCTACACCTTC
CARRDTEGYGYTF
>TRBD1|NA|TRBJ2-7|TRBV27
TGTGCCAGCAGTTCCGGGACAGGCCCCTACGAGCAGTACTTC
CASSSGTGPYEQYF
>NA|NA|TRBJ1-2|TRBV29-1
TGCAGCGTTGAGGGGGGGGGCAGGAACTATGGCTACACCTTC
CSVEGGGRNYGYTF
>NA|NA|TRBJ1-5|TRBV6-1
TGTGCCAGCAGTGGTAGGTACGGGGATCAGCCCCAGCATTTT
CASSGRYGDQPQHF
>NA|NA|TRBJ2-7|TRBV19
TGTGCCAGTAGTATCGGTAGGACTCTCGTTACCTACGAGCAGTACTTC
CASSIGRTLVTYEQYF
>TRBD1|NA|TRBJ1-2|TRBV7-8
TGTGCCAGCGGTGGACAGGGGGCGCTTTCTGGCTACACCTTC
CASGGQGALSGYTF
>TRBD2|NA|TRBJ2-1|TRBV9
TGTGCCAGCAGCGTAGCTACCCCGGGAGCGGGAGGGCCGCATGAGCAGTTCTTC
CASSVATPGAGGPHEQFF
>TRBD1|NA|TRBJ2-7|TRBV25-1
TGTGCCAGCAGTGAATTAGCCACAGGGGGCACCTACGAGCAGTACTTC
CASSELATGGTYEQYF
>NA|NA|TRBJ2-5|TRBV2
TGTGCCAGCATTAAACTACCCCAAGAGACCCAGTACTTC
CASIKLPQETQYF
>TRBD2|NA|TRBJ2-7|TRBV2
TGTGCCAGCAGTGAAATCCTAGCGGGGGCCTACGAGCAGTACTTC
CASSEILAGAYEQYF
>TRBD2|NA|TRBJ2-7|TRBV5-1
TGCGCCAGCAGCTTGGCGGGGACTAGCTATTCCTACGAGCAGTACTTC
CASSLAGTSYSYEQYF
>NA|NA|TRBJ2-5|TRBV10-1
TGCGCCAGCAGTGAGTCGGGGGGCCAAGAGACCCAGTACTTC
CASSESGGQETQYF
>TRBD2|NA|TRBJ2-3|TRBV28
TGTGCCAGCGGTTTGGGGAGGGACGTTTACACAGATACGCAGTATTTT
CASGLGRDVYTDTQYF
>NA|NA|TRBJ1-6|TRBV5-1
TGCGCCAGCAGCTTAGGGGAGGCCTATAATTCACCCCTCCACTTT
CASSLGEAYNSPLHF
>TRBD1|NA|TRBJ1-2|TRBV19
TGTGCCAGTACCATACAGGGGGCGCAGACTAACTATGGCTACACCTTC
CASTIQGAQTNYGYTF
>TRBD1|NA|TRBJ1-2|TRBV9
TGTGCCAGCAGCGGCCGGGACAGAAGAGATGGCTACACCTTC
CASSGRDRRDGYTF
>NA|NA|TRBJ1-5|TRBV7-2
TGTGCCAGCAGCTTAGTCGGGGGGGCCACCAATCAGCCCCAGCATTTT
CASSLVGGATNQPQHF
>NA|NA|TRBJ1-4|TRBV7-3
TGTGCCAGCAGCTTAGAGGGAGGGCTAACTAATGAAAAACTGTTTTTT
CASSLEGGLTNEKLFF
>NA|NA|TRBJ2-1|TRBV12-5
TGTGCTAGTGCTTTGGGTGACACGGCCCCCTACAATGAGCAGTTCTTC
CASALGDTAPYNEQFF
>TRBD2|NA|TRBJ2-3|TRBV2
TGTGCCAGCAGTGCGTTATCTAGCGGGAGCACAGATACGCAGTATTTT
CASSALSSGSTDTQYF
>NA|few|TRBJ2-6|TRBV2
TGTGCCAGCAGTCCAGTCTCTGGGGCCAACGTCCTGACTTTC
CASSPVSGANVLTF
>TRBD2|once|TRBJ2-1|TRBV29-1
TGCAGCGTTGGACTAGCGGGAGGGCCAGGTGAGCAGTTCTTC
CSVGLAGGPGEQFF
>TRBD2|NA|TRBJ2-1|TRBV9
TGTGCCAGCAGGGTCGGACTAGGGTACAATGAGCAGTTCTTC
CASRVGLGYNEQFF
>TRBD1|NA|TRBJ1-3|TRBV7-8
TGTGCCAGCAGCTTAATGGAAGGACAGGTTACGGTCTCTGGAAACACCATATATTTT
CASSLMEGQVTVSGNTIYF
>NA|NA|TRBJ2-7|TRBV10-3
TGTGCCATCAGGAATTCTACAGCATCCTACGAGCAGTACTTC
CAIRNSTASYEQYF
>NA|few|TRBJ1-3|TRBV7-9
TGTGCCAGCAGCCTCGCTGGAAACACCATATATTTT
CASSLAGNTIYF
>NA|NA|TRBJ1-3|TRBV6-5
TGTGCCAGCAGTTCGGGGTTCTCTGGAAACACCATATATTTT
CASSSGFSGNTIYF
>TRBD2|NA|TRBJ2-3|TRBV5-4
TGTGCCAGCACCGGGACTAGCGGGAACACAGATACGCAGTATTTT
CASTGTSGNTDTQYF